This record concerns one TCR beta chain sequence. The antigen remains unidentified. TRB cDNA was prepared as libraries by UMI-labeled 5' RACE. TCRdb re-analyzed the 5' RACE reads; it lists each CDR3 protein once, without DNA. This sample's clone table lists about 150,000 distinct CDR3 sequences. The entry originates in a study of CXCR3-negative and CXCR3-positive naive CD8 T cells. Study results and limitations: Similar TRBV-TRBJ gene usage was seen in naive CXCR3-negative and CXCR3-positive cells, but not in memory cells. CXCR3-expressing naive cells carried TRB CDR3s more hydrophobic than those of CXCR3-negative naive cells. Comparably high diversity was seen in both naive subsets, and much lower diversity in memory CD8+ cells. Comparison of naive subsets found surface CD5 to be comparable, and TCR strength was inferred on the basis of TRB CDR3 properties.

The CDR3 runs to 15 residues. Germline V gene sequence: CDR1 SEHNR, CDR2 FQNEAQ (reference sequence). Naive CD8+ T cells carried a CD45RO-CCR7+CD27+CD95- phenotype. The rearrangement joins TRBV7-9 to TRBJ1-1; TCRdb names TRBD1, which stays unverified in the absence of DNA. The TCR was taken from a human donor in good health. Some clones in this sample may be carry-over from other donors' samples. The sample was naive CXCR3+ CD8+ T cells from blood. Subset here: CD45RO-CCR7+CD27+CD95- naive CD8+ T cells expressing CXCR3 (TNR3+). This CDR3 reads CASSPLGQLNTEAFF.